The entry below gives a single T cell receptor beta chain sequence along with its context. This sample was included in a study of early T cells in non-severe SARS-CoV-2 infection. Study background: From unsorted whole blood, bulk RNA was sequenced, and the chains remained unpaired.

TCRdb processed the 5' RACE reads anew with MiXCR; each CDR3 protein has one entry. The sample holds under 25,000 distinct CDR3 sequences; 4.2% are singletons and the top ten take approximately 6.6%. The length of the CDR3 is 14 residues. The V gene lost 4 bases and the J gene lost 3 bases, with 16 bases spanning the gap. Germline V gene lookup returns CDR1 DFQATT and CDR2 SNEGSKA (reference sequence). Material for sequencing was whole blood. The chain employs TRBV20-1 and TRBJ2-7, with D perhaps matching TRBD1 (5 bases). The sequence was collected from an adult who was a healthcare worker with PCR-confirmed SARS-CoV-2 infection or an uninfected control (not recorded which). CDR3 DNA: TGCAGTGCTATAGACCATCTAGGGGACTACGAGCAGTACTTC. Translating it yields CSAIDHLGDYEQYF.